This T cell receptor beta chain was sequenced in a study of T cell repertoires in cytomegalovirus infection. Study-wide results and limits: CMV-specific TCR beta clonotypes restricted by HLA-C were the ones dominating the ex vivo response.

This clonotype was found once. Its specificity is not known. One entry per CDR3 protein results from TCRdb running MiXCR on the reads. The table lists around 450,000 distinct CDR3 sequences, approximately 31% of them singletons. J gave up 8 bases and V 7 bases, and 13 bases lay outside the gene matches. The germline V gene has CDR1 MNHNS and CDR2 SASEGT. The CDR3 spans 17 residues. The sample comprised PBMCs. The chain recombines TRBV6-1 with TRBJ2-1; 14 nucleotides agree with TRBD2. This receptor was obtained from a human donor in good health (CMV status not recorded). Some clones in this sample may be carry-over from other donors' samples. The CDR3 here is CASTPTSGGVNRDEQFF. The CDR3 nucleotides read TGTGCCAGCACCCCGACTAGCGGGGGGGTCAATCGGGATGAGCAGTTCTTC.